This TCR beta chain was profiled in a study of monozygotic twins with inflammatory bowel disease. Study-level results: IBD patients shared fewer clonotypes with other individuals than healthy twins, especially patients with disease activity signs.

As for this clonotype: Its target is unknown.

UMIs incorporating a 6-nucleotide sample barcode were appended by means of template switching. Researchers put TCRalpha and TCRbeta cDNA through two nested PCRs lasting roughly 15 and 9 cycles. Reanalyzing the 5' RACE reads, TCRdb keeps one entry per CDR3 protein, without DNA. The sample includes more than 110,000 distinct CDR3 sequences. The source of this sequence is a human donor with ulcerative colitis or Crohn's disease, or a healthy co-twin of an affected twin (not recorded which). The sequencing sample was made of blood.

The chain's CDR3 is CASSLGREDTQYF. The chain joins TRBV11-2 to TRBJ2-3; TCRdb's D call, TRBD1, is unchecked because there is no DNA. This CDR3 is 13 amino acids long. Per germline, CDR1 SGHAT and CDR2 FQNNGV.